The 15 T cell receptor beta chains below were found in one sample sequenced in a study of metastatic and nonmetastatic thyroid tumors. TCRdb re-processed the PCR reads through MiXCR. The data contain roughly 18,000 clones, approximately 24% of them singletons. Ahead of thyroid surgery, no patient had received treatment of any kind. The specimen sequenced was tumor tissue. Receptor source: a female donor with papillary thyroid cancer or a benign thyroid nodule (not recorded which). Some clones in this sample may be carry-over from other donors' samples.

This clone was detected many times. In DNA, the CDR3 is TGTGCCAGCAGCCAAGAGTCCGCAAGCTATGGCTACACCTTC. It specifies CASSQESASYGYTF. The rearrangement joins TRBV3-1 to TRBJ1-2; D gene ambiguous. Germline values: CDR1 LGHDT, CDR2 YNNKEL (reference sequence). CDR3 length: 14 amino acids. Trimming shortened V by 0 bases and J by 4 bases, and 9 bases separated the two germline ends.

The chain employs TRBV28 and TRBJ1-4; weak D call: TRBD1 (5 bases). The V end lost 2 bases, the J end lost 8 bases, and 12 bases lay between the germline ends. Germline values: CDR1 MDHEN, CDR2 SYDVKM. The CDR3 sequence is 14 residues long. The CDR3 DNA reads TGTGCCAGCAGTTTACCCAGGGATGAGGAAAAACTGTTTTTT. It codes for CASSLPRDEEKLFF.

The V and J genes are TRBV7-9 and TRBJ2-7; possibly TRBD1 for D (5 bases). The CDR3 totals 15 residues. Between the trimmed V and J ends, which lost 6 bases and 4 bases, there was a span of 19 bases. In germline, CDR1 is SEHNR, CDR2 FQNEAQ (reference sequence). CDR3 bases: TGTGCCAGCAGTGGATCCAAAGGGGTGGGGTACGAGCAGTACTTC. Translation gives CASSGSKGVGYEQYF.

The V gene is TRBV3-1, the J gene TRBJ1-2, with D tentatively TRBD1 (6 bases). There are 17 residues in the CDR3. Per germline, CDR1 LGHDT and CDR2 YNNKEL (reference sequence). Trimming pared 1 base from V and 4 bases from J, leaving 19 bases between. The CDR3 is CASSQVQGSGYVYGYTF. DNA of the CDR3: TGTGCCAGCAGCCAAGTACAGGGCTCAGGGTATGTCTATGGCTACACCTTC.

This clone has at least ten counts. The CDR3 loop reads CASSRAGGDKNIQYF. The CDR3 nucleotides read TGTGCCAGCTCACGGGCTGGCGGAGACAAAAACATTCAGTACTTC. This chain joins TRBV18 and TRBJ2-4; D is ambiguous. Germline CDR1 KGHSH, CDR2 LQKENI. The length of the CDR3 is 15 residues. Trimming shortened V by 4 bases and J by 3 bases, and 13 bases separated the two germline ends.

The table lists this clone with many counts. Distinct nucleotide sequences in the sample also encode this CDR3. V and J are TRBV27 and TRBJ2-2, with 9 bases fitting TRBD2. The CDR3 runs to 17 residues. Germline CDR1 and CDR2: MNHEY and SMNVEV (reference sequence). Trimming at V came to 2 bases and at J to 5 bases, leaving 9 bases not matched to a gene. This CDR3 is CASSLGGPSGATGELFF. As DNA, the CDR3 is TGTGCCAGCAGTTTAGGAGGCCCTAGCGGGGCTACCGGGGAGCTGTTTTTT.

CDR3: CASSQDQGTWAFF. The CDR3 bases are TGTGCCAGCTCTCAGGACCAGGGCACATGGGCTTTCTTT. The rearrangement links TRBV18 to TRBJ1-1, with D tentatively TRBD1 (5 bases). This CDR3 is built from 13 residues. Germline V gene data show CDR1 as KGHSH and CDR2 as LQKENI. Trimming removed 6 bases at V and 11 bases at J, with 19 bases between.

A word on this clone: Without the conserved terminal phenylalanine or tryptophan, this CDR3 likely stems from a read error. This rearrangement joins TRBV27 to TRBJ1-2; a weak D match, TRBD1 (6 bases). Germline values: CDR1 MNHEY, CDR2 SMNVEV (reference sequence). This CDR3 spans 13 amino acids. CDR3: CARSSSRGYGYTL. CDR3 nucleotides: TGTGCCAGGAGTTCTAGCAGGGGCTATGGCTACACCTTG.

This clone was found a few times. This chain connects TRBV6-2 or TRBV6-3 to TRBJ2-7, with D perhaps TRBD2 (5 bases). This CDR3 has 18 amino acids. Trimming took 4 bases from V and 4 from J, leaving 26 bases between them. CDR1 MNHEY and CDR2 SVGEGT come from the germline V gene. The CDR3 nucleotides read TGTGCCAGCAGTTCAGGTCCTTTTGGCACGGGGTCTTCTTACGAGCAGTACTTC. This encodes CASSSGPFGTGSSYEQYF.

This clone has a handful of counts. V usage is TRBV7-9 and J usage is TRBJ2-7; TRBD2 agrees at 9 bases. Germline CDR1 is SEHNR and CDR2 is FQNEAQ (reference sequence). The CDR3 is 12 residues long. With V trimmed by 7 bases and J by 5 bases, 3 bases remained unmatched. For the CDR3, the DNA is TGTGCCAGCAATAGCGGGAGAGACGAGCAGTACTTC. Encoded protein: CASNSGRDEQYF.

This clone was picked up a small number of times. CDR3: CSARDPGGSYEQYF. As DNA, the CDR3 is TGCAGTGCTAGAGATCCGGGGGGGTCCTACGAGCAGTACTTC. The rearrangement joins TRBV20-1 to TRBJ2-7; TRBD2 aligns across 8 bases. V gave up 0 bases and J gave up 1 base; unmatched junction bases: 2. The germline V gene has CDR1 DFQATT and CDR2 SNEGSKA (reference sequence). This CDR3 contains 14 residues.

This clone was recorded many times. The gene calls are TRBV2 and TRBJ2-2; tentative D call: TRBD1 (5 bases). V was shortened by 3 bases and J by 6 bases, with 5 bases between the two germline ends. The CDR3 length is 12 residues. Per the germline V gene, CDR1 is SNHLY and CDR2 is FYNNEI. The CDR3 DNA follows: TGTGCCAGCAGTGACAGGGCCGGGGAGCTGTTTTTT. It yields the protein CASSDRAGELFF.

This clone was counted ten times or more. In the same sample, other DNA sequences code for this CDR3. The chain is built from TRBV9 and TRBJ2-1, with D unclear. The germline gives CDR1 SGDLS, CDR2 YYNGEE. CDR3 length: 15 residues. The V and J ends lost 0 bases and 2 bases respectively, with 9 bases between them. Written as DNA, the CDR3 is TGTGCCAGCAGCGTAGCTCCTGACCCCTACAATGAGCAGTTCTTC. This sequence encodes CASSVAPDPYNEQFF.

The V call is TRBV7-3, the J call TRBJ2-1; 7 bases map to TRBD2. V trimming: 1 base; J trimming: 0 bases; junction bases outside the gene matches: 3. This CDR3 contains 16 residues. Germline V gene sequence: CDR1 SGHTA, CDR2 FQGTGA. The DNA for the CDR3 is TGTGCCAGCAGCTTAATGGGAGGGGTCTCCTACAATGAGCAGTTCTTC. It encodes CASSLMGGVSYNEQFF. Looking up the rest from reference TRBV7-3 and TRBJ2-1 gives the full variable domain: GAGVSQTPSNKVTEKGKYVELRCDPISGHTALYWYRQSLGQGPEFLIYFQGTGAADDSGLPNDRFFAVRPEGSVSTLKIQRTERGDSAVYLCASSLMGGVSYNEQFFGPGTRLTVL.

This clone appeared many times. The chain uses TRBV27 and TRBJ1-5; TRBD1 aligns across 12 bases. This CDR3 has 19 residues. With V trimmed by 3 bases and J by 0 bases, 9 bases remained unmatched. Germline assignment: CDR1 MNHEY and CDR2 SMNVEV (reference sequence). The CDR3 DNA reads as TGTGCCAGCAGTTTCTATCCGGGACAGGGGGCTGATAGCAATCAGCCCCAGCATTTT. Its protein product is CASSFYPGQGADSNQPQHF.